Following are 25 T cell receptor beta chains from one sample sequenced in a study of T cells after yellow fever vaccination. TCRdb reanalysed the 5' RACE reads using MiXCR and keeps one entry per CDR3 protein. The table records around 530,000 distinct CDR3 sequences, around 17% of them present only once. Sequenced here: PBMCs, sampled about 5 days after the first yellow fever vaccination. These receptors all stem from a man younger than 30 who received the YFV17D yellow fever vaccine.

This chain links TRBV27 with TRBJ2-1, with D unresolved. Trimming took off 7 bases at V and 9 bases at J, with 10 bases between the two ends. This CDR3 has 11 residues. The germline V gene has CDR1 MNHEY and CDR2 SMNVEV (reference sequence). The chain's CDR3 is CASKGVAEQFF. CDR3 coding DNA: TGTGCCAGCAAAGGTGTCGCTGAGCAGTTCTTC.

The chain carries TRBV4-2 and TRBJ2-3, with D unclear. Per the germline V gene, CDR1 is LGHNA and CDR2 is YNFKEQ. With 1 base removed from V and 4 bases from J, the gap between germline ends came to 12 bases. The CDR3 totals 15 residues. Written as DNA, the CDR3 is TGTGCCAGCAGCCAAGGAACCGTTTTCGCAGATACGCAGTATTTT. Protein: CASSQGTVFADTQYF.

This clonotype has at least ten counts. This sequence joins TRBV6-2 or TRBV6-3 and TRBJ2-1, with TRBD2 matching 13 bases. The CDR3 is made up of 15 amino acids. Germline CDR1 is MNHEY and CDR2 is SVGEGT. The trim removed 5 bases at V and 7 bases at J, leaving 5 bases unmatched. The DNA of the CDR3 is TGTGCCAGCAGTCGACTAGCGGGGGGTAGGAATGAGCAGTTCTTC. Encoded protein: CASSRLAGGRNEQFF.

Only a few counts were recorded for this clonotype. The chain has TRBV7-9 and TRBJ1-5; D ambiguous. The V gene's germline CDR1 is SEHNR and CDR2 FQNEAQ (reference sequence). The V end was cut by 0 bases, the J end by 5 bases, with 14 bases between. There are 16 residues in the CDR3. The CDR3 spells CASSLALDSRHQPQHF. The DNA for the CDR3 is TGTGCCAGCAGCTTAGCGTTGGATAGCCGCCATCAGCCCCAGCATTTT.

The genes are TRBV7-9 and TRBJ1-2, with TRBD1 matching 7 bases. This CDR3 spans 14 amino acids. V trimming: 8 bases; J trimming: 3 bases; junction bases outside the gene matches: 9. Germline-derived CDR1 and CDR2 are SEHNR and FQNEAQ (reference sequence). The CDR3 coding sequence is TGTGCCAGCTGGGGTACAGGGGATCACTATGGCTACACCTTC. Its translation: CASWGTGDHYGYTF.

This clonotype was found a few times. The V gene is TRBV5-1, the J gene TRBJ2-5, with D unclear. The CDR3 is 15 residues long. The V gene's germline CDR1 is SGHRS and CDR2 YFSETQ. Deletions cut 4 bases from V and 0 bases from J, with 13 bases between. As DNA, the CDR3 is TGCGCCAGCAGCATTGGACGTAGGAACCAAGAGACCCAGTACTTC. Its translation: CASSIGRRNQETQYF.

This chain uses TRBV11-2 with TRBJ2-1, with D maybe TRBD1 (5 bases). There are 14 residues in the CDR3. In germline, CDR1 is SGHAT, CDR2 FQNNGV. V gave up 2 bases and J gave up 3 bases, with 8 bases separating them. The CDR3 DNA is TGTGCCAGCAGCTTAAGGGGATACTACAATGAGCAGTTCTTC. It encodes CASSLRGYYNEQFF. Based on the CDR3 plus reference TRBV11-2 and TRBJ2-1, the full variable domain is EAGVAQSPRYKIIEKRQSVAFWCNPISGHATLYWYQQILGQGPKLLIQFQNNGVVDDSQLPKDRFSAERLKGVDSTLKIQPAKLEDSAVYLCASSLRGYYNEQFFGPGTRLTVL.

V gene TRBV7-9 combines with J gene TRBJ1-2; tentatively, D is TRBD1 (5 bases). The CDR3 runs 13 residues. Trimming pared 8 bases from V and 4 bases from J, leaving 14 bases between. Germline V gene data show CDR1 as SEHNR and CDR2 as FQNEAQ (reference sequence). Here the CDR3 DNA reads TGTGCCAGCGGACAAGGACTTGGCTATGGCTACACCTTC. Amino acid sequence: CASGQGLGYGYTF.

This clonotype was seen only a few times. CDR3 sequence: CASSYGRGTQETQYF. For the CDR3, the DNA is TGTGCCAGCTCATACGGCAGGGGGACCCAAGAGACCCAGTACTTC. This chain links TRBV18 with TRBJ2-5; 7 bases line up with TRBD1. CDR1 and CDR2 from the germline V gene are KGHSH and LQKENI. The V and J ends lost 5 bases and 1 base, in that order; junction bases with no gene match: 7. The CDR3 loop spans 15 amino acids.

This chain joins TRBV20-1 and TRBJ1-1; 8 bases fit TRBD1. This CDR3 is built from 15 residues. Germline V gene sequence: CDR1 DFQATT, CDR2 SNEGSKA (reference sequence). Trimming cost V 0 bases and J 3 bases; bases outside gene matches: 6. CDR3 sequence: CSARDLQTGDTEAFF. The CDR3 DNA is TGCAGTGCTAGAGATCTCCAGACAGGGGACACTGAAGCTTTCTTT.

This clonotype was seen ten or more times. The chain uses TRBV4-1 and TRBJ1-1, with unresolved D. Germline CDR1 reads MGHRA; CDR2 reads YSYEKL. This CDR3 has 17 amino acids. V was trimmed by 0 bases and J by 0 bases, leaving 14 bases between them. CDR3 DNA sequence: TGCGCCAGCAGCCAAGATCCGAACAGCGATATGAACACTGAAGCTTTCTTT. Translation gives CASSQDPNSDMNTEAFF.

This CDR3 is CASSRDTFNEQFF. CDR3 nucleotide sequence: TGTGCCAGCAGCCGGGACACCTTCAATGAGCAGTTCTTC. The chain has TRBV12-3 or TRBV12-4 and TRBJ2-1, with D possibly being TRBD1 (6 bases). The CDR3 loop spans 13 amino acids. V was pared by 6 bases and J by 6 bases, with 12 bases between.

The J gene is TRBJ2-3, the V gene TRBV24-1; D gene uncertain. The CDR3 length is 13 residues. Trimming pared 4 bases from V and 2 bases from J, leaving 6 bases between. The germline CDR1 and CDR2 sequences are KGHDR and SFDVKD. The CDR3, as DNA: TGTGCCACCAGTGAGTCAGCCACAGATACGCAGTATTTT. Residues: CATSESATDTQYF.

This clonotype was observed a few times. This chain connects TRBV11-3 to TRBJ2-3, with 12 bases that match TRBD1. The CDR3 runs to 21 residues. After removal of 4 bases from V and 4 bases from J, the junction contained 21 bases not matched to a gene. The germline gives CDR1 SGHNT, CDR2 YENEEA. The CDR3 DNA reads TGTGCCAGCAGCTCCCGTCCGCGGGGGGGGACAGGGGGCGCTGGAGCAGATACGCAGTATTTT. Protein: CASSSRPRGGTGGAGADTQYF.

The sample holds a few counts of this clonotype. The V and J genes are TRBV7-2 and TRBJ1-6; perhaps TRBD1 as D (5 bases). This CDR3 region has 14 residues. The germline V and J ends were trimmed by 5 bases and 2 bases, with 7 bases remaining between them. Germline lookup yields CDR1 SGHTA and CDR2 FQGNSA. The DNA for the CDR3 is TGTGCCAGCAGCACGACAGCCTATAATTCACCCCTCCACTTT. Translation gives CASSTTAYNSPLHF.

This clonotype has only a few counts. The V call is TRBV7-2, the J call TRBJ1-2, with D possibly matching TRBD1 (6 bases). The germline V gene has CDR1 SGHTA and CDR2 FQGNSA. Trimming removed 5 bases from V and 9 bases from J, with 19 bases in between. This CDR3 spans 14 amino acids. The CDR3 protein is CASSIAGTTGSYTF. DNA of the CDR3: TGTGCCAGCAGCATCGCCGGGACAACGGGGAGCTACACCTTC.

V is TRBV6-2 or TRBV6-3 and J is TRBJ1-1; no clear D gene. The CDR3 is 13 amino acids. Germline CDR1 and CDR2: MNHEY and SVGEGT. With 6 bases removed from V and 4 bases from J, the gap between germline ends came to 12 bases. The CDR3 here is CASSRRVPTEAFF. The CDR3 DNA reads as TGTGCCAGCAGCAGACGGGTTCCCACTGAAGCTTTCTTT.

The J gene is TRBJ1-2, the V gene TRBV4-1; D unclear. The germline V and J ends were trimmed by 2 bases and 8 bases, with 15 bases remaining between them. CDR3 length equals 14 residues. Germline assignment: CDR1 MGHRA and CDR2 YSYEKL. This chain's CDR3 is CASSQMERLSGYTF. The CDR3 DNA reads as TGCGCCAGCAGCCAAATGGAAAGGCTATCCGGCTACACCTTC.

This clonotype was observed a few times. This chain connects TRBV3-1 to TRBJ2-5; 10 nucleotides match TRBD2. The J segment lost 1 base and the V segment lost 0 bases, leaving 11 bases of the junction unmatched. Germline V gene lookup returns CDR1 LGHDT and CDR2 YNNKEL (reference sequence). The CDR3 consists of 19 residues. The CDR3 nucleotides read TGTGCCAGCAGCCAAGAATCTAGCGGGGGAGGGGTCGGCCAAGAGACCCAGTACTTC. Encoded protein: CASSQESSGGGVGQETQYF.

The chain recombines TRBV12-3 or TRBV12-4 with TRBJ2-1; 9 nucleotides agree with TRBD1. Trimming at V came to 6 bases and at J to 6 bases, leaving 9 bases not matched to a gene. The CDR3 spans 15 residues. The CDR3 coding sequence is TGTGCCAGCAGCGATGGACAGGGGTGGGGCAATGAGCAGTTCTTC. Its translation is CASSDGQGWGNEQFF.

This clonotype was picked up many times. This rearrangement joins TRBV29-1 to TRBJ2-3, with 7 bases that match TRBD1. After removal of 7 bases from V and 2 bases from J, the junction contained 6 bases not matched to a gene. The CDR3 covers 13 residues. Germline-derived CDR1 and CDR2 are SQVTM and ANQGSEA. CDR3 in DNA: TGCAGCGGGGGACAGCGCTTCACAGATACGCAGTATTTT. It encodes CSGGQRFTDTQYF.

This clonotype was counted between two and nine times. The chain recombines TRBV18 with TRBJ2-5; tentatively, D is TRBD1 (7 bases). Germline CDR1 and CDR2: KGHSH and LQKENI. The V gene lost 5 bases and the J gene lost 5 bases, with 24 bases spanning the gap. CDR3 size: 17 residues. The DNA of the CDR3 is TGTGCCAGCTCAACTTTTCAGGGGGAGGTGGATTCTGAGACCCAGTACTTC. This gives the protein CASSTFQGEVDSETQYF. Full variable domain (rest looked up from reference TRBV18 and TRBJ2-5): NAGVMQNPRHLVRRRGQEARLRCSPMKGHSHVYWYRQLPEEGLKFMVYLQKENIIDESGMPKERFSAEFPKEGPSILRIQQVVRGDSAAYFCASSTFQGEVDSETQYFGPGTRLLVL.

This clonotype was found many times. This rearrangement joins TRBV5-1 to TRBJ1-1; possible D gene TRBD1, 5 bases. The germline V gene encodes CDR1 SGHRS and CDR2 YFSETQ. V lost 3 bases to trimming and J lost 1 base, with 10 bases between them. The CDR3 loop spans 14 amino acids. CDR3 DNA: TGCGCCAGCAGCTCGGACATTAAGAACACTGAAGCTTTCTTT. It is translated as CASSSDIKNTEAFF.

The chain is built from TRBV6-1 and TRBJ2-7; possible D gene TRBD1, 6 bases. V dropped 7 bases and J dropped 1 base, with 17 bases sitting between them. The CDR3 length is 15 residues. CDR1 is MNHNS, CDR2 SASEGT, per germline. CDR3 bases: TGTGCCAGCACCGAAGGACAGACAAGGTCCTACGAGCAGTACTTC. Translated, it gives CASTEGQTRSYEQYF.

This clonotype was counted between two and nine times. J is TRBJ1-5 and V is TRBV6-1; possibly TRBD1 for D (5 bases). Germline CDR1 reads MNHNS; CDR2 reads SASEGT. The CDR3 is made up of 16 amino acids. The V gene lost 6 bases and the J gene lost 0 bases, with 15 bases spanning the gap. The CDR3 DNA is TGTGCCAGCAGAGAAAGGGCGGGGGGTAGCAATCAGCCCCAGCATTTT. Its protein is CASRERAGGSNQPQHF.